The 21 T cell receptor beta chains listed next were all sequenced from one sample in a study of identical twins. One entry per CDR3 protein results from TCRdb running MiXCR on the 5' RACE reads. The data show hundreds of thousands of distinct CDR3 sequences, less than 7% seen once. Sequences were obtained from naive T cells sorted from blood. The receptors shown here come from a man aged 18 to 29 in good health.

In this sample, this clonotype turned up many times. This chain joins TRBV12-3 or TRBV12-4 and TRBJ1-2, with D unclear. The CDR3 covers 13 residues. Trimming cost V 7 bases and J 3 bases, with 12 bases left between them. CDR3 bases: TGTGCCAGCACCCCATGGCAGCACTATGGCTACACCTTC. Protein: CASTPWQHYGYTF.

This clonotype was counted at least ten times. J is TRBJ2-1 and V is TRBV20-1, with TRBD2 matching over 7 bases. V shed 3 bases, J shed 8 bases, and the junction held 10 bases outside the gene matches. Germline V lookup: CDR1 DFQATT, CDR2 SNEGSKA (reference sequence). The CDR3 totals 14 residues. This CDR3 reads CSASRGGRVYEQFF. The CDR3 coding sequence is TGCAGTGCTAGTCGGGGCGGGAGAGTGTATGAGCAGTTCTTC.

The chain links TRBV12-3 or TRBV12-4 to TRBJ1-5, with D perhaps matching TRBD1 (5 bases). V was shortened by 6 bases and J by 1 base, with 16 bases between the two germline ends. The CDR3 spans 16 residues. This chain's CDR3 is CASSLAGGVSNQPQHF. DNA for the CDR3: TGTGCCAGCAGCCTAGCGGGGGGGGTGAGCAATCAGCCCCAGCATTTT.

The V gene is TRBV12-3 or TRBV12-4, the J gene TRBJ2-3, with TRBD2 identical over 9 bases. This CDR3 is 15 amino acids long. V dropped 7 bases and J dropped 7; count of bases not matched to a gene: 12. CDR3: CASTPGGLAFNTQYF. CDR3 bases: TGTGCCAGCACCCCAGGGGGACTAGCTTTCAATACGCAGTATTTT.

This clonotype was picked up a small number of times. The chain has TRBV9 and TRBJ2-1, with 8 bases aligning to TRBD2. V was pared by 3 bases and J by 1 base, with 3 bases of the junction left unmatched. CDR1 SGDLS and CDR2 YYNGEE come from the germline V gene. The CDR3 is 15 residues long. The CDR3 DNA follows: TGTGCCAGCAGCGCAAGACTAGCGTCCTACAATGAGCAGTTCTTC. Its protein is CASSARLASYNEQFF.

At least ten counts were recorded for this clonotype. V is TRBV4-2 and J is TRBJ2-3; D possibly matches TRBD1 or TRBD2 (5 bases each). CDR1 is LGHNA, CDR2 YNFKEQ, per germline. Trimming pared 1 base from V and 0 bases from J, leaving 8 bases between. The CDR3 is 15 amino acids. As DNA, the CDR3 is TGTGCCAGCAGCCAAGGGGGCGGGAGCACAGATACGCAGTATTTT. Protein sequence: CASSQGGGSTDTQYF.

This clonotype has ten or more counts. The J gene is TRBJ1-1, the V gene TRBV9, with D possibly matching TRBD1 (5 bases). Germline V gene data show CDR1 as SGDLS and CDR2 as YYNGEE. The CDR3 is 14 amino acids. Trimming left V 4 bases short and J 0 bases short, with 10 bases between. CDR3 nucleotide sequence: TGTGCCAGCAGCCCGCAGGGCCTGAACACTGAAGCTTTCTTT. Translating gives CASSPQGLNTEAFF.

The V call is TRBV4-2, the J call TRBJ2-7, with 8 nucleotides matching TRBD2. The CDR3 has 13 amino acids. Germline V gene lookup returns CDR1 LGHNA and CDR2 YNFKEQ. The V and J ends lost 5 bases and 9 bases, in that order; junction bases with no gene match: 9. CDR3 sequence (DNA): TGTGCCAGCAGCTGCCCGACTAGCGACCTGCAGTACGTC. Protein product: CASSCPTSDLQYV.

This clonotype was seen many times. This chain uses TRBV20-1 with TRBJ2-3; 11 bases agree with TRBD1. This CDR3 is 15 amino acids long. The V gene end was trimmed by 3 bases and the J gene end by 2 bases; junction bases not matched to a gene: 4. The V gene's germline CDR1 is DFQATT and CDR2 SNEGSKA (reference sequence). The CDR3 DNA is TGCAGTGCTAGGGGACAGGGGGGCTTCACAGATACGCAGTATTTT. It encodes CSARGQGGFTDTQYF.

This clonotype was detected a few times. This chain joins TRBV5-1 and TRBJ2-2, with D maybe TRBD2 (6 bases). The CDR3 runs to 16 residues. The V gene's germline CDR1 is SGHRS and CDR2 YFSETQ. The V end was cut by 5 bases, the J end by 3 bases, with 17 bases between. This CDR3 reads CASSTQMRRDTGELFF. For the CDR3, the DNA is TGCGCCAGCAGTACCCAGATGAGGAGGGACACCGGGGAGCTGTTTTTT.

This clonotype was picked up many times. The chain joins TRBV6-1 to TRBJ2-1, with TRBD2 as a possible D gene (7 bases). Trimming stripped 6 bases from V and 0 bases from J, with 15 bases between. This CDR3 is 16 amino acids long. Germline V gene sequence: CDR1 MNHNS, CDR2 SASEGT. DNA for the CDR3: TGTGCCAGCAGCCCCGGGGGCGGGGGCTCCTACAATGAGCAGTTCTTC. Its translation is CASSPGGGGSYNEQFF.

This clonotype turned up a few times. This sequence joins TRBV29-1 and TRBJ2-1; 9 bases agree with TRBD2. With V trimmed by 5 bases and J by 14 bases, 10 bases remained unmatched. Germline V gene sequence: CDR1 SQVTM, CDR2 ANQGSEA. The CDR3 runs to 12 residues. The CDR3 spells CSVTILAGAEFF. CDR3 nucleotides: TGCAGCGTTACTATCTTAGCGGGAGCAGAGTTCTTC.

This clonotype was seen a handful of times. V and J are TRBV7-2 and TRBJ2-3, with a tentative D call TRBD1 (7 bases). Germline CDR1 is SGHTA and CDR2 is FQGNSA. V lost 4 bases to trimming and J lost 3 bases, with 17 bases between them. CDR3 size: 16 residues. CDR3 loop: CASSSPGGLITDTQYF. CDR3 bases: TGTGCCAGCAGCTCCCCAGGGGGGCTAATAACAGATACGCAGTATTTT.

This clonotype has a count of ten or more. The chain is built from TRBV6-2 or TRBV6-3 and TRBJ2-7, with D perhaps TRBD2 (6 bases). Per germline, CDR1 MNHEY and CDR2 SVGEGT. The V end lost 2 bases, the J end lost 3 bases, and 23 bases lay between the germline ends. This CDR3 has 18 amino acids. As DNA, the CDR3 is TGTGCCAGCAGTTACGACGCCTTAAGTAGCGGATTAAACTACGAGCAGTACTTC. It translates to CASSYDALSSGLNYEQYF.

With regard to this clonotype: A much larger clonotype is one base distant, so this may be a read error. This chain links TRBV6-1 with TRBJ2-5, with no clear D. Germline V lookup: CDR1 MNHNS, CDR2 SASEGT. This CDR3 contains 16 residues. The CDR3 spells CASSELGFVGQETQCF. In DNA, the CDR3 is TGTGCCAGCAGTGAACTAGGGTTCGTCGGCCAAGAGACCCAGTGCTTC.

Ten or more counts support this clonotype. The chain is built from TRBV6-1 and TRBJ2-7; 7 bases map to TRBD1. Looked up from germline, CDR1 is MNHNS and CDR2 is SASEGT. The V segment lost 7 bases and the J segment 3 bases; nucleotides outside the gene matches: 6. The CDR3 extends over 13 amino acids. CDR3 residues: CASTPGQRYEQYF. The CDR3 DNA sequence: TGTGCCAGCACTCCGGGACAGCGCTACGAGCAGTACTTC.

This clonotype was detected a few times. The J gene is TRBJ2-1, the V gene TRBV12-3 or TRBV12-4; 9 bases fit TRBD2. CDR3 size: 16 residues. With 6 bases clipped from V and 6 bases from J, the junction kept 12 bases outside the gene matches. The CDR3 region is CASRFSGTSPSNEQFF. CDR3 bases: TGTGCCAGCAGATTTTCCGGGACTAGCCCATCCAATGAGCAGTTCTTC.

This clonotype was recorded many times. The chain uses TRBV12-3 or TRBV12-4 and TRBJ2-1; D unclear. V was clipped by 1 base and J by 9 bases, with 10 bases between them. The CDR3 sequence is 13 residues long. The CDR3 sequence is CASSLGGSGEQFF. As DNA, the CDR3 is TGTGCCAGCAGTTTAGGAGGTTCGGGTGAGCAGTTCTTC.

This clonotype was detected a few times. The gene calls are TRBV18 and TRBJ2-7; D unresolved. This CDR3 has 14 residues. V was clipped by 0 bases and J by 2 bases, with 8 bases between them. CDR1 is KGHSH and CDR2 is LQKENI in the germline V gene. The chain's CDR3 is CASSPPYRAYEQYV. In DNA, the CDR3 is TGTGCCAGCTCACCACCCTACAGAGCCTACGAGCAGTACGTC.

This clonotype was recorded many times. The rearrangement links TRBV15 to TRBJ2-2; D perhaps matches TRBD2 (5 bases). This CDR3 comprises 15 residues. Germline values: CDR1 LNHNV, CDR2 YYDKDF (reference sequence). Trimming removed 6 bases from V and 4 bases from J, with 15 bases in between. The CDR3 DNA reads TGTGCCACCAGGGAGGACCGGGCTCCCACCGGGGAGCTGTTTTTT. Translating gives CATREDRAPTGELFF.

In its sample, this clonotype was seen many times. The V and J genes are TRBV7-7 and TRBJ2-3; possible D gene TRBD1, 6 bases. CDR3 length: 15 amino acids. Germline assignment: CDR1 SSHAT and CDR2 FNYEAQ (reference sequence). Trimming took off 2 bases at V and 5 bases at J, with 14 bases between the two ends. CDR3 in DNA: TGTGCCAGCAGCTTAAGGCAGGGGCATGGAGATACGCAGTATTTT. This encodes CASSLRQGHGDTQYF.